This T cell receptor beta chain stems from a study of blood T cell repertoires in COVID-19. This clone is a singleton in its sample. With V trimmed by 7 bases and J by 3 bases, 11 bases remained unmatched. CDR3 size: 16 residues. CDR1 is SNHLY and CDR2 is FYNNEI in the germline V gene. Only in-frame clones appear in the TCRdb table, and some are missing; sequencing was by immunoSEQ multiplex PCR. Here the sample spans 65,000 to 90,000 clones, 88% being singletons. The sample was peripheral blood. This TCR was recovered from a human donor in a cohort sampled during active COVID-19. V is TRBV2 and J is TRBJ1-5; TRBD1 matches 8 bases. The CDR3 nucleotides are TGTGCCAGCATGCCGGACAGGGATGGTGTCAATCAGCCCCAGCATTTT. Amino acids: CASMPDRDGVNQPQHF.